Presented here are 18 T cell receptor beta chains from one specimen sequenced in a study of blood T cell repertoires in COVID-19. Some clones are missing from TCRdb's copy, which holds only in-frame ones; the method was immunoSEQ multiplex PCR. This sample carries around 300,000 clones, about nine tenths of them seen once, and the ten largest clones take less than 3%. The specimen was PBMCs or T cells enriched from blood (not recorded which). These receptors originate from a woman between 45 and 60 years old who had recovered from COVID-19.

This clone was picked up one time. V gene TRBV24-1 combines with J gene TRBJ2-5, with 9 bases identical to TRBD1. This CDR3 is built from 16 residues. Germline CDR1 is KGHDR and CDR2 is SFDVKD. J was trimmed by 3 bases and V by 9 bases; bases with no gene match: 13. In DNA, the CDR3 is TGTGCCACCTCAGAATCCGGGACAGGGAGCGAAGAGACCCAGTACTTC. Encoded protein: CATSESGTGSEETQYF.

The CDR3 loop is CASSLSGNSPLHF. CDR3 DNA sequence: TGTGCCAGCAGCTTATCCGGGAATTCACCCCTCCACTTT. The V gene is TRBV7-9, the J gene TRBJ1-6; D is unclear. V was cut by 2 bases and J by 7 bases, with 6 bases left in between. Per germline, CDR1 SEHNR and CDR2 FQNEAQ (reference sequence). The CDR3 has 13 amino acids.

The CDR3 loop is CAWSVGRANEKLFF. The CDR3, as DNA: TGTGCCTGGAGTGTCGGCAGGGCTAATGAAAAACTGTTTTTT. This chain connects TRBV30 to TRBJ1-4; D is possibly TRBD1 (5 bases). The CDR3 runs to 14 residues. Trimming removed 0 bases from V and 3 bases from J, with 8 bases in between. The germline V gene encodes CDR1 GTSNPN and CDR2 SVGIG (reference sequence).

The chain combines TRBV3-1 (or the pseudogene TRBV3-2) with TRBJ2-3; 8 nucleotides match TRBD2. J lost 1 base, V lost 0 bases, and 9 bases had no gene match. CDR1 and CDR2 (germline): LGHDT, YNNKEL (reference sequence). This CDR3 contains 18 residues. The CDR3 region is CASSQDRLAGGRTDTQYF. CDR3 in DNA: TGTGCCAGCAGCCAAGATCGGCTAGCGGGCGGGCGCACAGATACGCAGTATTTT.

The V gene is TRBV6-5, the J gene TRBJ1-1; D is unresolved. This CDR3 is 14 amino acids long. The germline V and J ends were trimmed by 2 bases and 1 base, with 8 bases remaining between them. Germline CDR1 MNHEY, CDR2 SVGAGI. The CDR3 protein is CASSYGPANTEAFF. The CDR3 region has the DNA TGTGCCAGCAGTTACGGGCCAGCGAACACTGAAGCTTTCTTT.

This clone was counted a single time. The chain uses TRBV4-2 and TRBJ2-7; D perhaps matches TRBD1 (6 bases). CDR1 LGHNA and CDR2 YNFKEQ come from the germline V gene. The V end lost 2 bases, the J end lost 2 bases, and 10 bases lay between the germline ends. The CDR3 spans 14 residues. For the CDR3, the DNA is TGTGCCAGCAGCCAAACAGGGTCGACCTACGAGCAGTACTTC. Translating it yields CASSQTGSTYEQYF.

The chain couples TRBV19 to TRBJ2-1, with TRBD1 matching over 10 bases. V lost 8 bases to trimming and J lost 4 bases; unmatched junction nucleotides: 8. Germline V gene data show CDR1 as LNHDA and CDR2 as SQIVND (reference sequence). The CDR3 has 15 amino acids. Here the CDR3 DNA reads TGTGCCAGTCGGACAGGGGGAGGGACTTACAATGAGCAGTTCTTC. Residues: CASRTGGGTYNEQFF. Looking up the rest from reference TRBV19 and TRBJ2-1 gives the full variable domain: DGGITQSPKYLFRKEGQNVTLSCEQNLNHDAMYWYRQDPGQGLRLIYYSQIVNDFQKGDIAEGYSVSREKKESFPLTVTSAQKNPTAFYLCASRTGGGTYNEQFFGPGTRLTVL.

The chain has TRBV28 and TRBJ2-1; possibly TRBD2 for D (5 bases). The CDR3 extends over 13 amino acids. The germline V gene encodes CDR1 MDHEN and CDR2 SYDVKM. Trimming pared 2 bases from V and 8 bases from J, leaving 10 bases between. For the CDR3, the DNA is TGTGCCAGCAGTTTAGGGAGTGTAGATGAGCAGTTCTTC. The encoded protein is CASSLGSVDEQFF.

This chain joins TRBV10-3 and TRBJ1-5, with 7 bases matching TRBD1. CDR1 and CDR2 (germline): ENHRY, SYGVKD. The CDR3 runs 14 residues. Trimming removed 3 bases from V and 7 bases from J; junction bases left unmatched: 6. CDR3 nucleotides: TGTGCCATCAGTGAATCAGGGGGTGGACAGCCCCAGCATTTT. Amino acid sequence: CAISESGGGQPQHF.

V gene TRBV4-3 combines with J gene TRBJ2-7, with TRBD2 matching 10 bases. CDR1 is LGHNA, CDR2 YSLEER, per germline. The CDR3 is 17 residues long. The junction had 10 bases not matched to a gene; V was cut back by 0 bases and J by 5 bases. The CDR3 loop is CASSQEYSGRFSHEQYF. Written as DNA, the CDR3 is TGCGCCAGCAGCCAAGAGTATAGCGGGAGGTTTTCCCACGAGCAGTACTTC.

This clone has a handful of counts. The sample has other DNA sequences that encode this CDR3 too. The V call is TRBV7-2, the J call TRBJ2-1; TRBD2 matches 10 bases. Germline loops: CDR1 SGHTA, CDR2 FQGNSA. The CDR3 contains 15 residues. V gave up 4 bases and J gave up 4 bases; unmatched junction bases: 4. The chain's CDR3 is CASSSLAGEYNEQFF. The CDR3 DNA reads as TGTGCCAGCAGCTCTCTAGCGGGAGAGTACAATGAGCAGTTCTTC.

Concerning this clone: The same CDR3 can be traced to other DNA sequences in this sample. V gene TRBV5-1 combines with J gene TRBJ2-5, with TRBD2 identical over 7 bases. Germline CDR1 is SGHRS and CDR2 is YFSETQ. V dropped 5 bases and J dropped 5; count of bases not matched to a gene: 6. This CDR3 is built from 13 residues. CDR3 nucleotides: TGCGCCAGCAGTCTTGGGGGAGGGGAGACCCAGTACTTC. Amino acid sequence: CASSLGGGETQYF.

The V gene is TRBV7-2, the J gene TRBJ1-1; 11 positions match TRBD1. Germline V gene sequence: CDR1 SGHTA, CDR2 FQGNSA. Trimming at V came to 5 bases and at J to 4 bases, leaving 6 bases not matched to a gene. This CDR3 has 15 amino acids. CDR3 nucleotide sequence: TGTGCCAGCAGCGGACACGGGACAGGGGGCACTGAAGCTTTCTTT. Its translation: CASSGHGTGGTEAFF.

The rearrangement joins TRBV11-2 to TRBJ1-5; D not certain. Germline CDR1 is SGHAT and CDR2 is FQNNGV. The V gene lost 5 bases and the J gene lost 7 bases, with 18 bases spanning the gap. This CDR3 has 15 residues. The CDR3 nucleotides read TGTGCCAGCAGCCCCGGCAAGGCGGGAGTCCAGCCCCAGCATTTT. Its translation is CASSPGKAGVQPQHF.

This chain uses TRBV5-8 with TRBJ2-7; 7 bases agree with TRBD1. V dropped 5 bases and J dropped 4; count of bases not matched to a gene: 15. This CDR3 is built from 16 residues. Germline V gene sequence: CDR1 SGHTS, CDR2 YDEGEE. Here the CDR3 DNA reads TGTGCCAGCAGTCAAGACCCGGGGACAGTGATTTACGAGCAGTACTTC. Translating gives CASSQDPGTVIYEQYF. The complete variable domain, with remaining parts taken from reference TRBV5-8 and TRBJ2-7, reads EAGVTQSPTHLIKTRGQQATLRCSPISGHTSVYWYQQALGLGLQFLLWYDEGEERNRGNFPPRFSGRQFPNYSSELNVNALELEDSALYLCASSQDPGTVIYEQYFGPGTRLTVT.

The V gene is TRBV11-3, the J gene TRBJ1-2, with D perhaps matching TRBD1 (6 bases). This CDR3 has 17 amino acids. V lost 1 base to trimming and J lost 5 bases, with 20 bases between them. CDR1 and CDR2 from the germline V gene are SGHNT and YENEEA. CDR3 nucleotides: TGTGCCAGCAGCTTAGTGGGGACACCCGAACCCAATTATGGCTACACCTTC. Translated: CASSLVGTPEPNYGYTF. The full variable domain, with the rest looked up from reference TRBV11-3 and TRBJ1-2, is EAGVVQSPRYKIIEKKQPVAFWCNPISGHNTLYWYLQNLGQGPELLIRYENEEAVDDSQLPKDRFSAERLKGVDSTLKIQPAELGDSAVYLCASSLVGTPEPNYGYTFGSGTRLTVV.

The chain carries TRBV6-5 and TRBJ1-2, with D unclear. Germline CDR1 MNHEY, CDR2 SVGAGI. This CDR3 has 10 residues. Trimming removed 4 bases from V and 6 bases from J, with 3 bases in between. This CDR3 is CASSSDGYTF. The CDR3 DNA follows: TGTGCCAGCAGTTCCGATGGCTACACCTTC.

The V and J genes are TRBV5-4 and TRBJ1-2; D is perhaps TRBD1 (6 bases). Germline V gene data show CDR1 as SGHNT and CDR2 as YYREEE (reference sequence). The CDR3 is 15 amino acids. The germline V and J ends were trimmed by 2 bases and 3 bases, with 14 bases remaining between them. This CDR3 is CASSLGDNVDYGYTF. The CDR3, as DNA: TGTGCCAGCAGCTTAGGGGACAACGTGGACTATGGCTACACCTTC.